A selection of T cell receptor beta chains follows, all from one sample in a study of cytomegalovirus exposure and HLA in healthy donors. Here immunoSEQ multiplex PCR was the method, and the copy in TCRdb shows in-frame clones only, minus some. The repertoire holds about 95,000 clones, with approximately 81% as singletons. Specimen: PBMCs. All receptors derive from a woman in her forties in good health and CMV-seropositive. The CDR3 runs from the conserved cysteine through the conserved F or W. Fields, in order: clone size, V gene, CDR3 length, J gene, D gene, CDR3 protein, CDR3 DNA. D genes are given only for firm matches. Rows may omit the clone size; those that give it use once, few, many or a size class.

>-|TRBV9|15|TRBJ2-1|TRBD1
CASSVEDRAYNEQFF
TGTGCCAGCAGCGTAGAGGACAGGGCCTACAATGAGCAGTTCTTC
>once|TRBV2|15|TRBJ2-1|TRBD2
CASTPLGLAGNEQFF
TGTGCCAGCACCCCACTAGGGCTAGCGGGCAATGAGCAGTTCTTC
>-|TRBV6-1|12|TRBJ1-5|-
CASSGQVQPQHF
TGTGCCAGCAGTGGACAAGTCCAGCCCCAGCATTTT
>-|TRBV19|13|TRBJ1-5|-
CASSPSAGQPQHF
TGTGCCAGTAGTCCCAGTGCGGGTCAGCCCCAGCATTTT
>-|TRBV27|14|TRBJ1-5|TRBD1
CASRRDSGNQPQHF
TGTGCCAGCAGACGGGACAGCGGCAATCAGCCCCAGCATTTT
>-|TRBV7-2|13|TRBJ2-1|TRBD2
CARETSGGNEQFF
TGTGCCAGGGAGACTAGCGGGGGCAATGAGCAGTTCTTC
>-|TRBV6-5|15|TRBJ2-1|-
CASSLQGSSYNEQFF
TGTGCCAGCAGTCTGCAGGGGAGCTCCTACAATGAGCAGTTCTTC
>once|TRBV4-2|15|TRBJ2-5|-
CASSQDRVGAETQYF
TGTGCCAGCAGCCAAGATAGAGTGGGAGCGGAGACCCAGTACTTC
>-|TRBV30|13|TRBJ1-4|-
CAWTQRENEKLFF
TGTGCCTGGACCCAGCGGGAGAATGAAAAACTGTTTTTT
>-|TRBV11-3|15|TRBJ2-1|TRBD2
CASSPQAGIVNEQFF
TGTGCCAGCAGCCCACAAGCGGGAATAGTCAATGAGCAGTTCTTC
>-|TRBV5-1|15|TRBJ2-2|-
CASSSTSLRAGELFF
TGCGCCAGCAGCTCAACTAGTTTAAGAGCCGGGGAGCTGTTTTTT
>few|TRBV25-1|12|TRBJ2-7|-
CASSDHSYEQYF
TGTGCCAGCAGTGATCACTCCTACGAGCAGTACTTC
>-|TRBV30|14|TRBJ2-1|-
CAWSVRGGDNEQFF
TGTGCCTGGAGTGTACGGGGCGGGGACAATGAGCAGTTCTTC
>-|TRBV28|14|TRBJ2-1|-
CASFGGADYNEQFF
TGTGCCAGCTTCGGGGGAGCGGATTACAATGAGCAGTTCTTC
>-|TRBV23-1|14|TRBJ1-5|-
CASSRAGYNQPQHF
TGCGCCAGCAGTCGGGCAGGCTACAATCAGCCCCAGCATTTT
>few|TRBV11-2|12|TRBJ2-5|TRBD1
CASSWDRETQYF
TGTGCCAGCAGTTGGGACAGAGAGACCCAGTACTTC
>-|TRBV29-1|12|TRBJ2-3|-
CSVTSSTDTQYF
TGCAGCGTTACGAGTAGCACAGATACGCAGTATTTT
>-|TRBV28|16|TRBJ2-3|-
CASSSGGARSTDTQYF
TGTGCCAGCAGCTCAGGAGGCGCAAGGAGCACAGATACGCAGTATTTT
>-|TRBV10-3|15|TRBJ2-7|TRBD1
CATKGVTGSSYEQYF
TGTGCCACAAAGGGGGTGACAGGGAGCTCCTACGAGCAGTACTTC
>-|TRBV6-6|15|TRBJ2-1|TRBD2
CASSGGRDPGGEQFF
TGTGCCAGCAGTGGCGGGAGGGATCCGGGGGGTGAGCAGTTCTTC
>-|TRBV6-1|16|TRBJ2-1|-
CASSDFIQSSYNEQFF
TGTGCCAGCAGTGACTTCATACAGAGCTCCTACAATGAGCAGTTCTTC
>-|TRBV13|14|TRBJ1-6|-
CASSPQGRDSPLHF
TGTGCCAGCAGCCCCCAAGGGCGGGATTCACCCCTCCACTTT
>few|TRBV10-3|16|TRBJ2-2|TRBD2
CAISLGLAGESGELFF
TGTGCCATCAGTTTAGGACTAGCGGGAGAAAGCGGGGAGCTGTTTTTT